This TCR beta chain came from a study of blood T cell repertoires in COVID-19. Across the whole study: T cells, B-cell-depleted T cells, or PBMCs provided the cDNA or gDNA that served as material.

Clinical history reported by participants formed the basis on which cohorts were assigned. Recovered status in Cohort 3 required two negative PCRs, clearance, or symptom resolution. Germline V CDR1 and CDR2: LNHDA, SQIVND (reference sequence). Trimming took 5 bases from V and 0 from J, leaving 15 bases between them. The CDR3 covers 16 residues. Original analysis: Amplifying reference gene primers gave estimates of nucleated cell counts. TCRdb keeps only in-frame clones here, not all; method: immunoSEQ multiplex PCR. V and J calls and clone size are given by that table; D and trimming were obtained from the DNA. Seen here are approximately 130,000 clones, approximately 86% observed once, and the top ten hold roughly 2.3%.

Sequencing was done on a sample of PBMCs or T cells enriched from blood (not recorded which). The chain has TRBV19 and TRBJ2-3, with D maybe TRBD1 (6 bases). This TCR was recovered from a woman aged 45-65 years who had recovered from COVID-19. The CDR3 loop is CASSSGTITSTDTQYF. The CDR3 DNA is TGTGCCAGTAGTTCCGGGACAATAACTAGCACAGATACGCAGTATTTT.